This T cell receptor beta chain was found in a study of cytomegalovirus exposure and HLA in healthy donors. General study results and limits: In a later analysis, TCR association rates varied by HLA locus: DRB1 most, HLA-C fewest.

Notes on this clone: Its antigen is as yet unknown.

60 Vbeta and 13 Jbeta primers were used in PCR. Measured with immunoSEQ multiplex PCR; TCRdb has only the in-frame clones, and not every one. The sample includes around 160,000 clones, roughly 71% seen only once; the top ten take 7.4%. Trimming removed 2 bases from V and 1 base from J; junction bases left unmatched: 3. This CDR3 contains 15 residues. The germline CDR1 and CDR2 sequences are GTSNPN and SVGIG (reference sequence). The sequence was obtained from a male donor in good health and CMV-seropositive. J is TRBJ2-2 and V is TRBV30; TRBD1 agrees at 8 bases. Sequenced input: PBMCs. This CDR3 reads CAWSLGQGNTGELFF. Here the CDR3 DNA reads TGTGCCTGGAGTCTTGGACAGGGGAACACCGGGGAGCTGTTTTTT.